The entry below describes one TCR beta chain. No antigen is known for it. At one boundary the junction diverges from the germline segment, which might be a read error. The data stem from a study of T cell repertoires in cytomegalovirus infection (dated by TCRdb to about 2019). For context, the study as a whole: Alongside well-studied HLA-B-restricted epitopes, the peptide stimulations were aimed at recently identified HLA-C-restricted CMV epitopes, whose presentation resists viral immunomodulation. The HLA type of each donor mattered for the analysis, because public TCR beta signatures pointed to carriage of CMV infection along with the matching HLA type. What the authors observed across the whole study: The ex vivo response was dominated by HLA-C-restricted CMV-specific TCR beta clonotypes, which also provided the single most frequent clonotype in two of eight donors. Cumulative frequency of public TCR beta family members discriminated carriers of CMV infection plus the relevant HLA type in this cohort and an independent approximately 360-donor cohort.

This sample was sequenced with an Illumina HiSeq 1500. The public reads were quality trimmed at Q25 with fastp and then assembled into clones with MiXCR by TCRdb, keeping productive beta chains. Merged by CDR3 protein, the rows form single entries marked with the most common genes and DNA. Within this sample are about 340,000 distinct CDR3 sequences, with under 35% of them counted one time only. The ten largest clones capture 20% of the sample. According to the study, the label for this sample's treatment or condition signals: in vitro stimulation with specific CMV peptide epitopes to enrich CMV-specific T cells. Taken from cysteine to phenylalanine, the CDR3 has 16 residues. Left in the record is the CDR3 DNA by itself, 48 bases read in frame from the first base. CDR1 and CDR2, looked up from the germline V gene, are SGHRS and YFSETQ.

The receptor was isolated from a human donor in good health (CMV status not recorded). Some clones in this sample may be carry-over from other donors' samples. The rearranged segments are TRBV5-1 and TRBJ1-4; TRBD1 is possibly the D segment (5 matching bases). Sequenced material: cultured PBMCs, taken from culture after CMV antigen stimulation. CDR3 reads: CASRLAYRTQDEKLFF. Read as DNA, the sequence is TGCGCCAGCAGATTGGCATACAGGACTCAAGATGAAAAACTGTTTTTT.